This T cell receptor beta chain was documented in a study of cytomegalovirus exposure and HLA in healthy donors. Study-wide findings and caveats: There were reportedly fewer N-insertions in an Asian-associated ancestry cluster than the roughly 700-donor mean, in a later analysis. There were some V segments, including TRBV6-2 and TRBV6-3, excluded as indistinguishable. Reports described diagnosis of cytomegalovirus status by the classifier as highly specific and sensitive. It was taken for granted in presence/absence analyses that sequencing depth across donors was roughly uniform.

Remarks on this clone: What it binds is not known.

PCR used 60 Vbeta primers and 13 Jbeta primers. Profiled with immunoSEQ multiplex PCR; TCRdb holds only in-frame clones, not every one. The sample has 150,000 or so clones; around 75% are singletons. V gave up 5 bases and J gave up 3 bases; unmatched junction bases: 2. The CDR3 spans 14 residues. The V gene's germline CDR1 is MNHEY and CDR2 SVGAGI. The sequenced sample was PBMCs. The sequence was collected from a man younger than 40 in good health and CMV-seropositive. V and J are TRBV6-5 and TRBJ1-4; TRBD1 matches at 8 bases. CDR3 DNA: TGTGCCAGCAGTCTGACAGGGGCTAATGAAAAACTGTTTTTT. It codes for CASSLTGANEKLFF.